This T cell receptor (beta chain) is drawn from a study of beta chain features in type 1 diabetes. Study outcomes and limitations: The study left unresolved whether HLA type influences TCRB rearrangement.

The CDR3 sequence is 13 residues long. Germline V gene sequence: CDR1 KGHSH, CDR2 LQKENI. The J segment lost 8 bases and the V segment lost 6 bases, leaving 7 bases of the junction unmatched. For this clone: No antigen is known for it.

As every portion of the isolated RNA was reverse transcribed, the sequencing read expressed TCRB transcripts. Measured with immunoSEQ multiplex PCR; TCRdb has only the in-frame clones, and not every one. The sample has approximately 23,000 clones, roughly 69% seen once. This clonotype was obtained from a woman in her 40s in good health. The gene calls are TRBV18 and TRBJ1-2; 9 bases line up with TRBD1. The sample consisted of Tregs from blood. CDR3 in amino acids: CASSQGQGTGYTF. CDR3 sequence (DNA): TGTGCCAGCTCCCAAGGACAGGGGACAGGCTACACCTTC.